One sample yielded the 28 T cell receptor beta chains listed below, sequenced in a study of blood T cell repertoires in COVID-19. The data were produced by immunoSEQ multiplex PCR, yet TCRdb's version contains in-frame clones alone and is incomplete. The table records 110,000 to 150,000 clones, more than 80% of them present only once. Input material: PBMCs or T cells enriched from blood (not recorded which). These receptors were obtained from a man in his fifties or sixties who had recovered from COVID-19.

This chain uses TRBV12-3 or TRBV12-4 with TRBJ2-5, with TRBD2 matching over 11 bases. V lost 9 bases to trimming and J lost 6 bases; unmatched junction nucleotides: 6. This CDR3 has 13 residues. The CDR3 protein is CASLAGGGQTQYF. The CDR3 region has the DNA TGTGCCAGTCTAGCGGGAGGTGGGCAGACCCAGTACTTC.

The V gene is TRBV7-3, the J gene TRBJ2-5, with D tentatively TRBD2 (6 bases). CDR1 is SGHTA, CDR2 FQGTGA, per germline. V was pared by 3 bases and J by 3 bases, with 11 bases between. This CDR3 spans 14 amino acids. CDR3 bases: TGTGCCAGCAGCTTGAACGGGGGAGAAGAGACCCAGTACTTC. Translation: CASSLNGGEETQYF. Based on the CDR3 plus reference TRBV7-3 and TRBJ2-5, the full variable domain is GAGVSQTPSNKVTEKGKYVELRCDPISGHTALYWYRQSLGQGPEFLIYFQGTGAADDSGLPNDRFFAVRPEGSVSTLKIQRTERGDSAVYLCASSLNGGEETQYFGPGTRLLVL.

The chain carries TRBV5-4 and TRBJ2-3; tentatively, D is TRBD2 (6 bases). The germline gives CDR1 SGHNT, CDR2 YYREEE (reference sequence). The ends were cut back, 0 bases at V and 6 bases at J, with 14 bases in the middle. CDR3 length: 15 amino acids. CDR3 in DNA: TGTGCCAGCAGCTTGGTTACGGGGGAGAGTGATACGCAGTATTTT. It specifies CASSLVTGESDTQYF.

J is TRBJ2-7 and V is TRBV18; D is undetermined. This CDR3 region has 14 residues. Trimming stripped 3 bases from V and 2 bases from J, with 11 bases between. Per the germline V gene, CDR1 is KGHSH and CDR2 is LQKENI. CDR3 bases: TGTGCCAGCTCACCGGCAGTGGGCCCCTACGAGCAGTACTTC. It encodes CASSPAVGPYEQYF.

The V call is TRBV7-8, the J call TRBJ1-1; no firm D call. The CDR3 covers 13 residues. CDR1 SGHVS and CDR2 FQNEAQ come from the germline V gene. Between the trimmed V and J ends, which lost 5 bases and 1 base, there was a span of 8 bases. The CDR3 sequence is CASSMGWNTEAFF. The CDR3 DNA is TGTGCCAGCAGCATGGGCTGGAACACTGAAGCTTTCTTT.

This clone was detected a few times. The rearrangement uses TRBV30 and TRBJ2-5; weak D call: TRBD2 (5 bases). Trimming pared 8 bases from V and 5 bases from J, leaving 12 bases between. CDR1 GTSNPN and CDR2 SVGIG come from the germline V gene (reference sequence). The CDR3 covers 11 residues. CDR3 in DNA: TGTGCCCTTAAGCCGGGGGAGACCCAGTACTTC. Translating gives CALKPGETQYF.

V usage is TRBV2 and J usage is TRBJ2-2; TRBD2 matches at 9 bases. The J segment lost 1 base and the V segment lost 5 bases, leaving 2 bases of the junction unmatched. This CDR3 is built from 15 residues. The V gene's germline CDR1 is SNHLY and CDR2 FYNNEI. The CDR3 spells CASSPLAGNTGELFF. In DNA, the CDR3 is TGTGCCAGCAGTCCACTAGCGGGGAACACCGGGGAGCTGTTTTTT.

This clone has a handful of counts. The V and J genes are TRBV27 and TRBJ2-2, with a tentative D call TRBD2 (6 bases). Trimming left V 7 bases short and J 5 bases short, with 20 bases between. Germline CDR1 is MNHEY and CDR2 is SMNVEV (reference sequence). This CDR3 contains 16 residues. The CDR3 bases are TGTGCCAGCACCCTGTTAAGGGAGGCTGGGACCGGGGAGCTGTTTTTT. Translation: CASTLLREAGTGELFF.

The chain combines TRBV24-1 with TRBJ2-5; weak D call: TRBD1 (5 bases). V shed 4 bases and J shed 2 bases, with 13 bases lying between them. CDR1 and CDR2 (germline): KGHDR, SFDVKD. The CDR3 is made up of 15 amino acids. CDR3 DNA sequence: TGTGCCACCAGTGAATTTAGTCAGGGACAAGAGACCCAGTACTTC. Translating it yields CATSEFSQGQETQYF.

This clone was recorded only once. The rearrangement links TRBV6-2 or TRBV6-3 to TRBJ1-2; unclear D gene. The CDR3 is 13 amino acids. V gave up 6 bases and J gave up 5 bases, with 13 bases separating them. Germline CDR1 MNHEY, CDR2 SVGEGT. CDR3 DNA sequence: TGTGCCAGCAGCTTCGGACGGGGATATGGCTACACCTTC. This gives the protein CASSFGRGYGYTF.

The CDR3 here is CASSSRTSGAGEQYF. As DNA, the CDR3 is TGCGCCAGCAGCTCCCGGACTAGCGGGGCGGGCGAGCAGTACTTC. The chain carries TRBV5-1 and TRBJ2-7, with 12 bases aligning to TRBD2. The CDR3 runs 15 residues. Unmatched junction bases numbered 7, after V lost 3 bases and J lost 6 bases. The V gene's germline CDR1 is SGHRS and CDR2 YFSETQ.

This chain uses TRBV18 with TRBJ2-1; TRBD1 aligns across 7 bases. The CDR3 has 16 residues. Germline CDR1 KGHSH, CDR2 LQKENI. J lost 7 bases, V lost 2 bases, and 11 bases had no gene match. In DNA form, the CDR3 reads TGTGCCAGCTCACCAAGAAGGACAGGCAGTGGTAATGAGCAGTTCTTC. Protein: CASSPRRTGSGNEQFF.

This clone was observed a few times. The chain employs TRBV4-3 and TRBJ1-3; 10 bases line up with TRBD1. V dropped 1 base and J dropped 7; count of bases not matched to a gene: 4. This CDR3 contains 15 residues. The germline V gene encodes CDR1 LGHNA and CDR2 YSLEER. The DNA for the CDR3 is TGCGCCAGCAGCCAAGGGACAGGGGGGGCCAACACCATATATTTT. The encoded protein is CASSQGTGGANTIYF.

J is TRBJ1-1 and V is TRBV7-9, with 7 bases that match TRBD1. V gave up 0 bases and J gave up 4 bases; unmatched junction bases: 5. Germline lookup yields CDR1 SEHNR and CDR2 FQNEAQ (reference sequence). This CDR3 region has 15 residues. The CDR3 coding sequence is TGTGCCAGCAGCTTAGCCAGACAGGGAGGCACTGAAGCTTTCTTT. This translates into CASSLARQGGTEAFF.

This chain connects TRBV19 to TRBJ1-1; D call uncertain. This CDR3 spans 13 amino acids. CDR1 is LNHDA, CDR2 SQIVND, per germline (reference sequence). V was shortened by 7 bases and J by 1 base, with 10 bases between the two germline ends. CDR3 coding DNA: TGTGCCAGTATGGAACAGAGGAACACTGAAGCTTTCTTT. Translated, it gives CASMEQRNTEAFF.

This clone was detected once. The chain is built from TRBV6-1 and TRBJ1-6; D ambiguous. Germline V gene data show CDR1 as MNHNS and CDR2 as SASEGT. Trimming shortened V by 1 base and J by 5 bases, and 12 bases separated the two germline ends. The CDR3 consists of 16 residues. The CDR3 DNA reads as TGTGCCAGCAGTGAAGGCGGGCATTTCAATAATTCACCCCTCCACTTT. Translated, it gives CASSEGGHFNNSPLHF.

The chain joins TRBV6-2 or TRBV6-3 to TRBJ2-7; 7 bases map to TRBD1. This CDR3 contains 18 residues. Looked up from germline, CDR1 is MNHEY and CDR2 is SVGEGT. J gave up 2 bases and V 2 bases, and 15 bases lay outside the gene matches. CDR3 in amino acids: CASSYPTRSGGQAYEQYV. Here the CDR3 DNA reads TGTGCCAGCAGTTACCCGACACGATCAGGGGGACAAGCCTACGAGCAGTACGTC.

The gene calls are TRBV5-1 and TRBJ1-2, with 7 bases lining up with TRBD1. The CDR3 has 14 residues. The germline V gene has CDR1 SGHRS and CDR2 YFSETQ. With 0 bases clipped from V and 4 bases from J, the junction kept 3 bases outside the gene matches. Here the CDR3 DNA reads TGCGCCAGCAGCTTGGGACAGGGTTTCTATGGCTACACCTTC. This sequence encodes CASSLGQGFYGYTF.

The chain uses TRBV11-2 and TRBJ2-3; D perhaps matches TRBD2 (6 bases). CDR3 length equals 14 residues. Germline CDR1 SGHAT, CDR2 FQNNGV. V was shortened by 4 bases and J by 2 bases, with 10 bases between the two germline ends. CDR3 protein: CASSSGGSTDTQYF. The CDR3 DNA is TGTGCCAGCAGCTCCGGAGGGTCCACAGATACGCAGTATTTT.

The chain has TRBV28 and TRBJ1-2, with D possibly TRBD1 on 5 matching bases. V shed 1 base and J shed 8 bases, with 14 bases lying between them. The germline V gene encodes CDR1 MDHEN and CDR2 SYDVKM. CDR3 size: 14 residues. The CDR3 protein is CASSLSAGRFGYTF. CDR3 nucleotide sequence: TGTGCCAGCAGTTTATCGGCAGGGCGGTTCGGCTACACCTTC.

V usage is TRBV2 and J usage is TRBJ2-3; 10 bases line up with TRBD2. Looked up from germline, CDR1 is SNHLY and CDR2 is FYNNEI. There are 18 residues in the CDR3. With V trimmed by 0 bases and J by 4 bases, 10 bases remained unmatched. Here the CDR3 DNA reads TGTGCCAGCAGTGAAGCGCTGGAAATCCTAGCGGGAGCAGATACGCAGTATTTT. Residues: CASSEALEILAGADTQYF.

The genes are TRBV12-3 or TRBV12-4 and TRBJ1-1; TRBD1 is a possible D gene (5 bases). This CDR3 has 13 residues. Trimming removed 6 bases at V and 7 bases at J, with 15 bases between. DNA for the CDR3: TGTGCCAGCAGACAGATTTCGGGGGGTGAAGCTTTCTTT. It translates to CASRQISGGEAFF.

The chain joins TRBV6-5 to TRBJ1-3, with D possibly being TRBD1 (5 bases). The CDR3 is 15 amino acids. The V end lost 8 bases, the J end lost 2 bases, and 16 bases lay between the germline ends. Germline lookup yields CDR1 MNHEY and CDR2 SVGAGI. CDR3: CASSRGGSPGNTIYF. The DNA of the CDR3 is TGTGCCAGCTCACGGGGGGGGTCTCCTGGAAACACCATATATTTT.

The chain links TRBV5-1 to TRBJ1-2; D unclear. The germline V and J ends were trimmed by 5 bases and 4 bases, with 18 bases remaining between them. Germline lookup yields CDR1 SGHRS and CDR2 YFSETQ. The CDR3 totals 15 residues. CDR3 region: CASRAPGTTVYGYTF. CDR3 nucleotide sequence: TGCGCCAGCAGGGCGCCGGGAACAACGGTCTATGGCTACACCTTC.

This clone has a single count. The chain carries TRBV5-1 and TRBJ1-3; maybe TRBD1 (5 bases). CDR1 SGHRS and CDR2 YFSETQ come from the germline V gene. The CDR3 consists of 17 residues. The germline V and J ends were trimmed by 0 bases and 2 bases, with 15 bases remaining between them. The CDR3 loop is CASSLAVQGPAGNTIYF. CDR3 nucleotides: TGCGCCAGCAGCTTGGCGGTTCAGGGCCCAGCTGGAAACACCATATATTTT.

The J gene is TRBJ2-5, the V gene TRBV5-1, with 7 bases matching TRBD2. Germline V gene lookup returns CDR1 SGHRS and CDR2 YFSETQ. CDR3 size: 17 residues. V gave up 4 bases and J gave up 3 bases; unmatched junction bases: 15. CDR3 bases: TGCGCCAGCAGCCCGGGGACCCCCGGACTAGTGAAAGAGACCCAGTACTTC. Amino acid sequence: CASSPGTPGLVKETQYF.

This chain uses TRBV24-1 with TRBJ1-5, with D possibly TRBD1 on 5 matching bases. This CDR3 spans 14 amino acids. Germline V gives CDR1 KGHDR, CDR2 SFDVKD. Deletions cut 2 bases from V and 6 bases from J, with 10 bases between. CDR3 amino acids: CATSDWGDSQPQHF. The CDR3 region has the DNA TGTGCCACCAGTGATTGGGGGGATAGTCAGCCCCAGCATTTT.

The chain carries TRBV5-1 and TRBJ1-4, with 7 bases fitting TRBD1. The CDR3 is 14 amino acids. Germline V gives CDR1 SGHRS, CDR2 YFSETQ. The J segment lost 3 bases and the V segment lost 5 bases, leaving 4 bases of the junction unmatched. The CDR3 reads CASRGTAANEKLFF. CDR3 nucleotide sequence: TGCGCCAGCAGGGGGACAGCTGCTAATGAAAAACTGTTTTTT.